The 6 T cell receptor beta chains below all came from one sample that was sequenced in a study of CD8 T cells in ankylosing spondylitis. MiXCR was run by TCRdb on the 5' RACE reads, yielding one entry per CDR3 protein. This table has about 100,000 distinct CDR3 sequences, roughly 8.3% appearing once. The sample comprised blood, either unsorted or a sorted T cell fraction (not recorded which). Source of these receptors: a male donor with ankylosing spondylitis or in good health (not recorded which).

In its sample, this clonotype was seen many times. The chain links TRBV6-1 to TRBJ2-7; tentatively, D is TRBD1 or TRBD2 (5 bases each). Looked up from germline, CDR1 is MNHNS and CDR2 is SASEGT. The CDR3 has 15 residues. Trimming removed 7 bases at V and 2 bases at J, with 18 bases between. CDR3 sequence reads: CASTEDSGRTYEQYF. CDR3 coding DNA: TGTGCCAGCACCGAAGACAGCGGCAGGACCTACGAGCAGTACTTC.

This chain joins TRBV7-9 and TRBJ2-5; perhaps TRBD1 as D (5 bases). This CDR3 region has 15 residues. CDR1 and CDR2 (germline): SEHNR, FQNEAQ (reference sequence). Trimming left V 3 bases short and J 2 bases short, with 13 bases between. The CDR3 sequence is CASSFGGAAQETQYF. The DNA of the CDR3 is TGTGCCAGCAGCTTTGGTGGGGCAGCACAAGAGACCCAGTACTTC. Based on the CDR3 plus reference TRBV7-9 and TRBJ2-5, the full variable domain is DTGVSQNPRHKITKRGQNVTFRCDPISEHNRLYWYRQTLGQGPEFLTYFQNEAQLEKSRLLSDRFSAERPKGSFSTLEIQRTEQGDSAMYLCASSFGGAAQETQYFGPGTRLLVL.

Ten or more counts support this clonotype. One junction end does not reproduce the germline sequence, and a read error may be involved. CDR3 nucleotides: TGTGCCAGCAGTTACGGAGGGGGCATCTACGATGAGCAGTTCTTC. This sequence encodes CASSYGGGIYDEQFF. V usage is TRBV6-2 or TRBV6-3 and J usage is TRBJ2-1, with a tentative D call TRBD1 (7 bases). The CDR3 spans 15 residues. CDR1 MNHEY and CDR2 SVGEGT come from the germline V gene.

J is TRBJ1-2 and V is TRBV14; 7 bases map to TRBD1. With 4 bases clipped from V and 7 bases from J, the junction kept 12 bases outside the gene matches. The CDR3 sequence is 15 residues long. CDR1 and CDR2 from the germline V gene are SGHDN and FVKESK. CDR3 sequence: CASSLKDRAYRGYTF. The CDR3 nucleotides read TGTGCCAGCAGCCTTAAAGACAGGGCGTATCGTGGCTACACCTTC. Variable domain in full (rest from reference TRBV14 and TRBJ1-2): EAGVTQFPSHSVIEKGQTVTLRCDPISGHDNLYWYRRVMGKEIKFLLHFVKESKQDESGMPNNRFLAERTGGTYSTLKVQPAELEDSGVYFCASSLKDRAYRGYTFGSGTRLTVV.

This clonotype showed up many times. This chain joins TRBV9 and TRBJ1-1, with 8 positions matching TRBD1. The CDR3 covers 17 residues. Germline CDR1 is SGDLS and CDR2 is YYNGEE. The junction had 8 bases not matched to a gene; V was cut back by 0 bases and J by 1 base. CDR3 sequence: CASSVATTGGENTEAFF. The DNA for the CDR3 is TGTGCCAGCAGCGTAGCTACAACAGGGGGAGAGAACACTGAAGCTTTCTTT.

This clonotype was counted many times. The chain links TRBV29-1 to TRBJ1-2; TRBD1 matches at 8 bases. Germline-derived CDR1 and CDR2 are SQVTM and ANQGSEA. Trimming removed 5 bases from V and 8 bases from J; junction bases left unmatched: 7. There are 12 residues in the CDR3. CDR3 DNA: TGCAGCGTTCCGGACAGGGCAGGAGGCTACACCTTC. Its translation: CSVPDRAGGYTF.